Sequencing of this T cell receptor beta chain was carried out in a study of shared clonotypes between healthy human individuals. Study-wide context: Aged 18 to 49, the donors were a couple of women and a few men. CD4 naive and CD4 memory each took three plates per donor, while CD8 naive took two and CD8 memory one.

The ends were cut back, 5 bases at V and 2 bases at J, with 10 bases in the middle. This CDR3 region has 15 residues. Germline-derived CDR1 and CDR2 are SEHNR and FQNEAQ (reference sequence). Study-wide findings and caveats: Donor clonotype sharing was expected to depend on sequencing depth.

Samples underwent the assay at deep level. Method: immunoSEQ multiplex PCR; TCRdb's copy keeps in-frame clones and lacks some. This table has roughly 640,000 clones, 97% appearing once. Turning to this clone: Antigen unknown.

The gene calls are TRBV7-9 and TRBJ2-6; D remains ambiguous. This sequence originates from a woman aged 30 to 39 in good health. The sample consisted of naive CD4+ T cells sorted from blood. Subset in this sample: CD45RA+ positively selected. The DNA for the CDR3 is TGTGCCAGCAGCCAGGACGGCACTGGGGCCAACGTCCTGACTTTC. Translation: CASSQDGTGANVLTF.